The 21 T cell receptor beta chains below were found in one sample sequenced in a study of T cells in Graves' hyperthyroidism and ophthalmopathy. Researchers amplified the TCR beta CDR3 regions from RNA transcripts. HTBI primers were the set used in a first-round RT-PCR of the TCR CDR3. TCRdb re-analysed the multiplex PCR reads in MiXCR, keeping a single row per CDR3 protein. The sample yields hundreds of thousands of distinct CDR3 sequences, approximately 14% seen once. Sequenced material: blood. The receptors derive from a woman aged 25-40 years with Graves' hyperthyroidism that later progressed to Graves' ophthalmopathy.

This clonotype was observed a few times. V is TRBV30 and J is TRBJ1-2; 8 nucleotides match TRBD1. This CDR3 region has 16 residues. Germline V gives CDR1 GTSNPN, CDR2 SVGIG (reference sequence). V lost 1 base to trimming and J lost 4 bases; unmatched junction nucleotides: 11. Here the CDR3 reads CAWSGRTTGGGYGYTF. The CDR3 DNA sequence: TGTGCCTGGAGTGGGAGGACCACAGGGGGTGGCTATGGCTACACCTTC.

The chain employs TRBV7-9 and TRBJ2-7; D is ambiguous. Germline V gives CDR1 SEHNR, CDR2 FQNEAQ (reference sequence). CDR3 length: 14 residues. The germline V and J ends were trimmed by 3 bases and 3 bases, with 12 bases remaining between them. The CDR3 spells CASSFSERVYEQYF. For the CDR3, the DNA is TGTGCCAGCAGCTTCAGTGAACGGGTCTACGAGCAGTACTTC.

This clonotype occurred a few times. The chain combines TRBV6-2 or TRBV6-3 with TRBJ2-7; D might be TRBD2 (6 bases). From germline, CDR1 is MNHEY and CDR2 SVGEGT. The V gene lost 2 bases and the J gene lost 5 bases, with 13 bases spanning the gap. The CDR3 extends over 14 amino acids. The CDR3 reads CASSYGGMRDEQYF. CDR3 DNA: TGTGCCAGCAGTTACGGCGGGATGAGGGACGAGCAGTACTTC.

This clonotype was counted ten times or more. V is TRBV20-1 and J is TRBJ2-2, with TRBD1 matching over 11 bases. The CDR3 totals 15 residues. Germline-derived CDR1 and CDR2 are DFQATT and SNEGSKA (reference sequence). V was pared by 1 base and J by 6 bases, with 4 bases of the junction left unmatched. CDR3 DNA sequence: TGCAGTGCTAGAGGGACAGGGGGCGTTTCCGGGGAGCTGTTTTTT. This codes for CSARGTGGVSGELFF.

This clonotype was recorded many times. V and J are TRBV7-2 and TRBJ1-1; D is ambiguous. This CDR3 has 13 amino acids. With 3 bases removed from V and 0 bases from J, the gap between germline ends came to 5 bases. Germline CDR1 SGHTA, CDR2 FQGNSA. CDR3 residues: CASSFQVNTEAFF. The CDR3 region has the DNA TGTGCCAGCAGCTTCCAGGTGAACACTGAAGCTTTCTTT. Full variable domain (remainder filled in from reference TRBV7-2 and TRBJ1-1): GAGVSQSPSNKVTEKGKDVELRCDPISGHTALYWYRQSLGQGLEFLIYFQGNSAPDKSGLPSDRFSAERTGGSVSTLTIQRTQQEDSAVYLCASSFQVNTEAFFGQGTRLTVV.

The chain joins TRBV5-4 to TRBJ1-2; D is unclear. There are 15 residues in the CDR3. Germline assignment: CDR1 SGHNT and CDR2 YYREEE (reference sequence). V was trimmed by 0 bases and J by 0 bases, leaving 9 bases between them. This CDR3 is CASSLDGRSNYGYTF. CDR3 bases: TGTGCCAGCAGCTTGGACGGACGGTCTAACTATGGCTACACCTTC.

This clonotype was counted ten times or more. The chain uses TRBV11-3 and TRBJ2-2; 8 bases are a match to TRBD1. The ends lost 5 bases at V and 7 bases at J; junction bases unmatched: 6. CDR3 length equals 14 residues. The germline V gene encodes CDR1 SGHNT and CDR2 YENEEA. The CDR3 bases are TGTGCCAGCAGCCCCAGGGGGCATGGCGGGGAGCTGTTTTTT. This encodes CASSPRGHGGELFF.

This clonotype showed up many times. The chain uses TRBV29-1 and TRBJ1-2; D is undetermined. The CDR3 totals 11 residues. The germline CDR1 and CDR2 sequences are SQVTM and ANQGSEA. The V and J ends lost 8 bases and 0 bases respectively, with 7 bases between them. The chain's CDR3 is CSSLSNYGYTF. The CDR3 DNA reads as TGCAGCTCGCTTTCTAACTATGGCTACACCTTC.

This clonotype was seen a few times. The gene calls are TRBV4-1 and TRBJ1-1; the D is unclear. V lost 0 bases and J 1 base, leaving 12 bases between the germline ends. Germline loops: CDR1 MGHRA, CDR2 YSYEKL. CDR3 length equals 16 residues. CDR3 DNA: TGCGCCAGCAGCCAAGAGCCGCAGACCCAGAACACTGAAGCTTTCTTT. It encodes CASSQEPQTQNTEAFF.

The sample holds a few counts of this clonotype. CDR3 protein: CASSGQEGEIEQYF. CDR3 sequence (DNA): TGTGCCAGCAGCGGGCAGGAGGGGGAGATCGAGCAGTACTTC. V and J are TRBV14 and TRBJ2-7; D could derive from TRBD1 or TRBD2 (6 bases each). The V end was cut by 5 bases, the J end by 6 bases, with 17 bases between. This CDR3 region has 14 residues. Germline CDR1 reads SGHDN; CDR2 reads FVKESK.

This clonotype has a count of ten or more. As DNA, the CDR3 is TGTGCCAGCAGTTACTCGTGGGCCCAAGGTGGTTTAGAGACCCAGTACTTC. The encoded protein is CASSYSWAQGGLETQYF. V and J are TRBV6-5 and TRBJ2-5, with D unresolved. V lost 0 bases and J lost 4, with 18 bases in between. From germline, CDR1 is MNHEY and CDR2 SVGAGI. The CDR3 is made up of 17 amino acids.

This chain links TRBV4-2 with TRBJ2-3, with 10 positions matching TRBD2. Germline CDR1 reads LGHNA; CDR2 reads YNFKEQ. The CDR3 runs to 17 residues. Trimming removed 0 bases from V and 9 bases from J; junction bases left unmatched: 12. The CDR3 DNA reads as TGTGCCAGCAGCCAAGATTTCTCCCTAGCGGGAGACGGGACGCAGTATTTT. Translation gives CASSQDFSLAGDGTQYF.

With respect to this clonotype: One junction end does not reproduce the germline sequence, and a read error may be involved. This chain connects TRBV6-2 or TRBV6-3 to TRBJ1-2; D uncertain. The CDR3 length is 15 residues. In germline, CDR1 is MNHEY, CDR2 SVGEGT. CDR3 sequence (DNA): TGTGCCAGCAATTACTCGTCCCCGGTGGGCTATGGCTACACCTTC. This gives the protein CASNYSSPVGYGYTF.

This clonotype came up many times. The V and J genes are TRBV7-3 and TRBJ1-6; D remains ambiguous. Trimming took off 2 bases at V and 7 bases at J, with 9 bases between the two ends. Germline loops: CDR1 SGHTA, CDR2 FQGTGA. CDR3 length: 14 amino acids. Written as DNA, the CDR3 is TGTGCCAGCAGCTTAGGCACCTCAAATTCACCCCTCCACTTT. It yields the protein CASSLGTSNSPLHF.

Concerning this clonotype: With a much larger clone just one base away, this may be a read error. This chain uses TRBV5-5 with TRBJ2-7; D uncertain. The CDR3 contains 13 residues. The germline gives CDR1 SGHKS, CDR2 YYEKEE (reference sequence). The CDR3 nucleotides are TGTACCAGCAGCGAAAGCGCCTCCTACGAGCAGTACTTC. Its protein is CTSSESASYEQYF.

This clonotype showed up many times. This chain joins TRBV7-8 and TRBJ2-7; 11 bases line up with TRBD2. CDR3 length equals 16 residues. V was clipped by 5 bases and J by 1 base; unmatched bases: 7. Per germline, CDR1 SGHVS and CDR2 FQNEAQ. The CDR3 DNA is TGTGCCAGCAGCCCCTCACTAGCGGGGGCTTCCTACGAGCAGTACTTC. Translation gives CASSPSLAGASYEQYF. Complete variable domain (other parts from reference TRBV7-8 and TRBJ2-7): GAGVSQSPRYKVAKRGQDVALRCDPISGHVSLFWYQQALGQGPEFLTYFQNEAQLDKSGLPSDRFFAERPEGSVSTLKIQRTQQEDSAVYLCASSPSLAGASYEQYFGPGTRLTVT.

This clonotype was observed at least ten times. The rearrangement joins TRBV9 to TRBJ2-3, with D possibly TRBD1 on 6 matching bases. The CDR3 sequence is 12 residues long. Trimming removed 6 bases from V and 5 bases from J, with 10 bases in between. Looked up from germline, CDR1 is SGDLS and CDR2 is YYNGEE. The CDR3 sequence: CASKGVGDTQYF. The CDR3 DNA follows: TGTGCCAGCAAGGGGGTAGGAGATACGCAGTATTTT.

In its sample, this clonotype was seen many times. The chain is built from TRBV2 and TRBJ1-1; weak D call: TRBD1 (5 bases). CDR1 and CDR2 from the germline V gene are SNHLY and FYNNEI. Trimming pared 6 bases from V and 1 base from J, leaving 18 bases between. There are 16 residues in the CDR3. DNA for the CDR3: TGTGCCAGCAGCCGGGACTCACTTATGGGGAACACTGAAGCTTTCTTT. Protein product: CASSRDSLMGNTEAFF.

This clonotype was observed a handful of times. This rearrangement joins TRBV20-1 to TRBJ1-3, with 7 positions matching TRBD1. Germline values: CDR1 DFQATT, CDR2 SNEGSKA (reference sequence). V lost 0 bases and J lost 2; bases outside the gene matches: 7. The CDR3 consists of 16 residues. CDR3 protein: CSARDYEGAAGNTIYF. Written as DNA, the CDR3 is TGCAGTGCTAGAGATTATGAGGGGGCGGCTGGAAACACCATATATTTT.

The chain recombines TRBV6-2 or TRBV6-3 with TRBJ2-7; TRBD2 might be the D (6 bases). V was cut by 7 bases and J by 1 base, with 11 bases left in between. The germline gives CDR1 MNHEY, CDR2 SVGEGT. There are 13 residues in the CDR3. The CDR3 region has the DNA TGTGCCAGCAACCGGGACTCATCCTACGAGCAGTACTTC. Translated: CASNRDSSYEQYF.

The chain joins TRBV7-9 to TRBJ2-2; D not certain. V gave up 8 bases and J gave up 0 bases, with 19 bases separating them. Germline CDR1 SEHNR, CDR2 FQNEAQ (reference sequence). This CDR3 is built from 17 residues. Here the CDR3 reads CASSPFPLSANTGELFF. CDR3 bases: TGTGCCAGCTCCCCCTTTCCGCTTTCCGCGAACACCGGGGAGCTGTTTTTT.